This T cell receptor (beta chain) was sequenced during a study of cytomegalovirus exposure and HLA in healthy donors. The wider study: A prior study identified some 100 million unique TCR beta sequences from some 180 million T cells.

Use of 60 Vbeta and 13 Jbeta primers characterized the PCR. Generated by immunoSEQ multiplex PCR, the TCRdb table keeps only in-frame clones and is missing some. Of 90,000 or so clones listed, 55% to 75% were seen once; the top ten hold approximately 16%. This clone was counted once. As yet, its antigen is unknown. Study outcomes and limitations: Across donors, most TCRs were seen rarely, yet some public ones were widespread. One variant, a missense change in DCLRE1C, was linked in a later analysis to TCR beta V- and J-gene trimming. The study flagged 150 to 200 TCR beta chains as cytomegalovirus-associated.

V dropped 5 bases and J dropped 3; count of bases not matched to a gene: 7. CDR3 length equals 14 residues. From germline, CDR1 is ENHRY and CDR2 SYGVKD. V usage is TRBV10-3 and J usage is TRBJ2-7; TRBD2 agrees at 7 bases. The source of this sequence is a woman in her 50s in good health and CMV-seropositive. The sequenced sample was PBMCs. CDR3 nucleotide sequence: TGTGCCATCAGTCCTGGACTAGTTGACTACGAGCAGTACTTC. This sequence encodes CAISPGLVDYEQYF.